This record concerns one TCR beta chain sequence. The data are from a study of regulatory T cells in long-lasting Graves disease. TCR beta libraries were built with iRepertoire HTBI primers and Arm-PCR of CDR3 regions. TCRdb re-called the multiplex PCR reads through MiXCR, storing one row per CDR3 protein. The sample yields around 500,000 distinct CDR3 sequences, 12% seen once. Noted time point: newly diagnosed GD, antithyroid drugs for less than 3 months. Scientists built the TCR library using RNA that was extracted from PBMCs. With 7 bases removed from V and 1 base from J, the gap between germline ends came to 17 bases. This CDR3 has 16 amino acids. Germline V lookup: CDR1 LNHDA, CDR2 SQIVND (reference sequence). The same data also contributed to another study, on T cells in Graves' hyperthyroidism and ophthalmopathy. Per that study: Most thyroid clonotypes with frequency above 0.001 were detected in blood.

This TCR came from a woman aged 30 to 39 with Graves disease. Specimen: peripheral blood mononuclear cells (PBMCs), collected at new diagnosis, from a patient treated with antithyroid drugs. The chain joins TRBV19 to TRBJ1-5; D uncertain. CDR3 in amino acids: CASTHRRGGSNQPQHF. CDR3 bases: TGTGCCAGTACCCATCGCCGGGGAGGCAGCAATCAGCCCCAGCATTTT.